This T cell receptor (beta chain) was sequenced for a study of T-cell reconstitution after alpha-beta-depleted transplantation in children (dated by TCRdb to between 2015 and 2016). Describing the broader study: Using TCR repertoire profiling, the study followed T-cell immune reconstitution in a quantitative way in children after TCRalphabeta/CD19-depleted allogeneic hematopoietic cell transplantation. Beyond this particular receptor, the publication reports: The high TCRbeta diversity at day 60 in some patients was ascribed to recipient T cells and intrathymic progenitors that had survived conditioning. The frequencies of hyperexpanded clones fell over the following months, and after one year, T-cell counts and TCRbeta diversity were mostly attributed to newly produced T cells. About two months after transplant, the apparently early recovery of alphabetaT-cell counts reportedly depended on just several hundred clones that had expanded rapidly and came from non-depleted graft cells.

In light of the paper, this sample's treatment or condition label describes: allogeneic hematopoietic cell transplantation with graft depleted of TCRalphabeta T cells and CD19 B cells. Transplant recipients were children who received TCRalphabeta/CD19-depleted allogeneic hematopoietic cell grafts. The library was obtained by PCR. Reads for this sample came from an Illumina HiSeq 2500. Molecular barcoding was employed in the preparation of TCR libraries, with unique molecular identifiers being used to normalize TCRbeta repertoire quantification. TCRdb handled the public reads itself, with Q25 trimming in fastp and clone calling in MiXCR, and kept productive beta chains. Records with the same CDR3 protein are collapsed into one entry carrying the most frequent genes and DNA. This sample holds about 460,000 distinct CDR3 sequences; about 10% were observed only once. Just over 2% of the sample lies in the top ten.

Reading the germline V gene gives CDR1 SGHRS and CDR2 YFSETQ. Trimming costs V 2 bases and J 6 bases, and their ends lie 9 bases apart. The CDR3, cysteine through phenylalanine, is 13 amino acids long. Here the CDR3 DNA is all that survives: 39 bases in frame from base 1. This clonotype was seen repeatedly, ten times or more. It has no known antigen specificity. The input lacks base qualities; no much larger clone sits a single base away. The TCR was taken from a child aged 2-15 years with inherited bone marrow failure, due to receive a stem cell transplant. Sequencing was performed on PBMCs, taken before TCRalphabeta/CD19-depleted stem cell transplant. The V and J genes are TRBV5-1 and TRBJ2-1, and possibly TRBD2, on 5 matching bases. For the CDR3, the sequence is CASSFEGTNEQFF. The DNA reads TGCGCCAGCAGCTTCGAGGGAACCAATGAGCAGTTCTTC.